This is a list of T cell receptor beta chains from one sample in a study of blood T cell repertoires in COVID-19. The repertoire was sequenced with immunoSEQ multiplex PCR; TCRdb's copy has only in-frame clones and lacks some. The table lists 150,000 to 200,000 clones, 81% of them singletons. Sequenced: peripheral blood. These receptors were taken from a man aged 55 to 70 with active or convalescent COVID-19. Each CDR3 is given with its conserved first and last residue. A D gene is named only where the DNA matches it firmly. Part of the rows lack a size; the others show once, few, many or a class for expanded clones.

V	D	J	size	DNA	CDR3
TRBV19	NA	TRBJ2-1	NA	TGTGCCAGTAGTAGGGGGGGGCCGTACAATGAGCAGTTCTTC	CASSRGGPYNEQFF
TRBV10-2	TRBD1	TRBJ2-7	NA	TGCGCCAGCCGGACAGGGGGAAGATCCTACGAGCAGTACTTC	CASRTGGRSYEQYF
TRBV6-5	NA	TRBJ1-6	NA	TGTGCCAGCAGTTGGGAGGGTGTTAATTCACCCCTCCACTTT	CASSWEGVNSPLHF
TRBV28	TRBD1	TRBJ1-4	NA	TGTGCCAGCAGCGCGACAGGGGGGGATGAAAAACTGTTTTTT	CASSATGGDEKLFF
TRBV19	NA	TRBJ1-2	once	TGTGCCAGTAGTGGAGGGTATGATGGCTACACCTTC	CASSGGYDGYTF
TRBV5-1	TRBD2	TRBJ2-3	NA	TGCGCCAGCAGCTTTAGGACTAGCTCAGATACGCAGTATTTT	CASSFRTSSDTQYF
TRBV4-2	TRBD1	TRBJ1-4	NA	TGTGCCAGCAGCCAACACCGGGACAGGGCTGAAAAACTGTTTTTT	CASSQHRDRAEKLFF
TRBV2	TRBD1	TRBJ1-1	NA	TGTGCCAGCAGCGGACAGGGAAGTAACACTGAAGCTTTCTTT	CASSGQGSNTEAFF
TRBV28	TRBD2	TRBJ2-5	NA	TGTGCCAGCACCGCCAGGGCCCTGGGGGGGGAGACCCAGTACTTC	CASTARALGGETQYF
TRBV5-1	NA	TRBJ2-5	NA	TGCGCCAGCAGCTTGGGGAACCGAGGTGAGACCCAGTACTTC	CASSLGNRGETQYF
TRBV28	TRBD1	TRBJ1-1	NA	TGTGCCAGCAGCTGGACAGGGAGCACTGAAGCTTTCTTT	CASSWTGSTEAFF
TRBV11-2	TRBD1	TRBJ2-7	NA	TGTGCCAGCAGTACCCGGACAGGGCCCTACGAGCAGTACTTC	CASSTRTGPYEQYF
TRBV6-5	NA	TRBJ1-6	NA	TGTGCCAGCAGAACCGGGATAAGGGATAATTCACCCCTCCACTTT	CASRTGIRDNSPLHF
TRBV9	TRBD1	TRBJ1-3	NA	TGTGCCAGCAGCGGTAGCGGTAAATCGGGGACAGGGCTAAGCTCTGGAAACACCATATATTTT	CASSGSGKSGTGLSSGNTIYF
TRBV5-6	NA	TRBJ2-5	NA	TGTGCCAGCAGCTTGGAGAGTAGACTCCAAGAGACCCAGTACTTC	CASSLESRLQETQYF
TRBV5-4	NA	TRBJ2-5	few	TGTGCCAGCAGCCCCGACCCGGGGGAGACCCAGTACTTC	CASSPDPGETQYF
TRBV5-1	NA	TRBJ2-5	NA	TGCGCCAGCAGCTGGATACAGGGAAGGGGGGAGACCCAGTACTTC	CASSWIQGRGETQYF
TRBV3-1/TRBV3-2	NA	TRBJ1-1	NA	TGTGCCAGCAGCCAAGATAGGCCACAGACTGAAGCTTTCTTT	CASSQDRPQTEAFF
TRBV7-2	NA	TRBJ2-5	NA	TGTGCCAGCAGCTTGCAGGGGCAAGAGACCCAGTACTTC	CASSLQGQETQYF
TRBV4-2	NA	TRBJ2-5	NA	TGTGCCAGCAGCCAGACTCCAGGCGGGAACCAAGAGACCCAGTACTTC	CASSQTPGGNQETQYF
TRBV4-1	NA	TRBJ1-6	NA	TGCGCCAGCAGCTTTCGACACGGGGATTCACCCCTCCACTTT	CASSFRHGDSPLHF
TRBV5-6	TRBD2	TRBJ2-7	NA	TGTGCCAGCAGTCCCGGGGAGGGAAGGTACGAGCAGTACTTC	CASSPGEGRYEQYF
TRBV11-2	TRBD1	TRBJ2-3	NA	TGTGCCAGCAGCTTTGGACAGGGGGCATTCGCAGATACGCAGTATTTT	CASSFGQGAFADTQYF
TRBV19	NA	TRBJ2-2	NA	TGTGCCAGTGCGGCCAACCTCCTTAACACCGGGGAGCTGTTTTTT	CASAANLLNTGELFF
TRBV28	NA	TRBJ1-5	once	TGTGCAAACGGGGCAGGGGGCAATCAGCCCCAGCATTTT	CANGAGGNQPQHF
TRBV15	TRBD2	TRBJ2-1	NA	TGTGCCACCAGCAGAGATTGGGCGGGGGGGCTTAATGAGCAGTTCTTC	CATSRDWAGGLNEQFF
TRBV13	TRBD1	TRBJ1-3	few	TGTGCCAGCAGCACCCGGACAGGCGCAGGAAACACCATATATTTT	CASSTRTGAGNTIYF
TRBV5-6	TRBD2	TRBJ2-3	NA	TGTGCCAGCAGCTTGTCCGGCGGGAGGGCCGCTCTAAAGCAGTATTTT	CASSLSGGRAALKQYF
TRBV4-1	TRBD1	TRBJ2-7	NA	TGCGCCAGCAGCCACGAAGGGGACAGGGACGAGCAGTACTTC	CASSHEGDRDEQYF
TRBV3-1/TRBV3-2	NA	TRBJ1-6	once	TGTGCCAGCAGGCCCAACGGGGGGGTAGATTCACCCCTCCACTTT	CASRPNGGVDSPLHF
TRBV5-1	NA	TRBJ1-3	NA	TGCGCCAGCAGCTCACAGGGTGTTGGAAACACCATATATTTT	CASSSQGVGNTIYF
TRBV7-2	TRBD1	TRBJ1-2	NA	TGTGCCAGCAGCTTAGGCGGTGACAGGGGGGGGTACTATGGCTACACCTTC	CASSLGGDRGGYYGYTF
TRBV29-1	TRBD1	TRBJ2-7	NA	TGCAGCGTCAGGACAGGGAGGACCTACGAGCAGTACTTC	CSVRTGRTYEQYF
TRBV3-1/TRBV3-2	NA	TRBJ2-7	NA	TGTGCCAGCAGCCAACGGTCCGGGGGACGAGGGTACTACGAGCAGTACTTC	CASSQRSGGRGYYEQYF
TRBV6-5	NA	TRBJ1-5	NA	TGTGCCAGCATGGGACATAAGGAGGCCCAGCCCCAGCATTTT	CASMGHKEAQPQHF
TRBV3-1/TRBV3-2	NA	TRBJ2-4	once	TGTGCCAGCAGCCAAGGAGTCGAAAACATTCAGTACTTC	CASSQGVENIQYF
TRBV27	NA	TRBJ2-5	few	TGTGCCAGCAGTTCTCCGGGACAACAAGAGACCCAGTACTTC	CASSSPGQQETQYF
TRBV6-5	TRBD2	TRBJ2-1	NA	TGTGCCAGCAGCCACCCCGGGGGGGCCTACAATGAGCAGTTCTTC	CASSHPGGAYNEQFF
TRBV6-4	NA	TRBJ1-4	NA	TGTGCCAGCAGTGCGACGGGGTGGTTTTTT	CASSATGWFF
TRBV3-1/TRBV3-2	NA	TRBJ1-2	NA	TGTGCCAGCAGCCAAGACTTATATGGCTACACCTTC	CASSQDLYGYTF
TRBV3-1/TRBV3-2	TRBD2	TRBJ2-3	NA	TGTGCCAGCAGCCAAGGCAGACTAGCGGGAGGGAATACGCAGTATTTT	CASSQGRLAGGNTQYF
TRBV6-5	TRBD2	TRBJ2-7	NA	TGTGCCAGCAGATCTACCGGGACTAGCGGGGAGCAGTACTTC	CASRSTGTSGEQYF
TRBV28	TRBD2	TRBJ2-1	NA	TGTGCCAGCAGCCTCTCTCTAGCGGGAGGGTTCCAAAACAATGAGCAGTTCTTC	CASSLSLAGGFQNNEQFF
TRBV19	TRBD2	TRBJ2-2	few	TGTGCCAGTAGTTCCGGGACTAGCGGCCCGAACACCGGGGAGCTGTTTTTT	CASSSGTSGPNTGELFF
TRBV11-1	NA	TRBJ1-1	NA	TGTGCCAGCAGCTCCAGACAAGTCCCTGAAGCTTTCTTT	CASSSRQVPEAFF
TRBV11-1	TRBD2	TRBJ2-5	once	TGTGCCAGCAGCTTAGGCGGGACTAGCAAAGAGACCCAGTACTTC	CASSLGGTSKETQYF
TRBV25-1	NA	TRBJ1-1	NA	TGTGCCAGCAGGCCCACCAGCGGGACTGAAGCTTTCTTT	CASRPTSGTEAFF
TRBV10-2	TRBD1	TRBJ1-2	NA	TGCGCCAGCAGTGATTACAGGGGAAGGTATGGCTACACCTTC	CASSDYRGRYGYTF
TRBV5-6	TRBD2	TRBJ2-7	NA	TGTGCCAGCAGCTTGACTAGCGACTCCTACGAGCAGTACTTC	CASSLTSDSYEQYF
TRBV11-3	TRBD2	TRBJ2-2	NA	TGTGCCAGCAGCCCCCGCTCTAGCGGGAACGGGGCCGGGGAGCTGTTTTTT	CASSPRSSGNGAGELFF
TRBV12-3/TRBV12-4	TRBD1	TRBJ1-1	NA	TGTGCCAGCAGGGGACAGGGGTTTGCTGAAGCTTTCTTT	CASRGQGFAEAFF
TRBV5-1	TRBD1	TRBJ1-3	NA	TGCGCCAGCACTTCCGGACAGGGAGGAAACACCATATATTTT	CASTSGQGGNTIYF
TRBV6-5	NA	TRBJ1-1	NA	TGTGCCAGCAGTTACTCTGAGGGCACTGAAGCTTTCTTT	CASSYSEGTEAFF
TRBV3-1/TRBV3-2	TRBD2	TRBJ2-3	NA	TGTGCCAGCAGCCAAGATACTAGCGGGAGGGATACGCAGTATTTT	CASSQDTSGRDTQYF
TRBV6-6	TRBD1	TRBJ1-1	NA	TGTGCCAGCAGTTACCAGGGGGCGCGTACTGAAGCTTTCTTT	CASSYQGARTEAFF